Listed here are 31 T cell receptor beta chains from one sample, sequenced in a study of PD-1 blockade in classical Hodgkin lymphoma. Relapses following autologous stem cell transplantation were seen in all patients, with brentuximab vedotin exposure varying. Out of thawed PBMCs, magnetic negative selection purified CD4+ T cells. Assay used: immunoSEQ multiplex PCR; TCRdb lists only in-frame clones, some missing. The sample has 4,000 to 5,000 clones; around 87% are singletons. The material sequenced was CD4+ T cells from blood, taken at baseline. The receptor source for this set is a human donor with classical Hodgkin lymphoma.

The genes are TRBV28 and TRBJ2-4; 8 bases are shared with TRBD1. Per the germline V gene, CDR1 is MDHEN and CDR2 is SYDVKM. J lost 2 bases, V lost 6 bases, and 6 bases had no gene match. The CDR3 consists of 15 residues. This chain's CDR3 is CASRPDRASKNIQYF. In DNA form, the CDR3 reads TGTGCCAGCAGACCGGACAGGGCATCCAAAAACATTCAGTACTTC.

This chain connects TRBV6-5 to TRBJ1-2; 8 positions match TRBD1. V shed 6 bases and J 4 bases; nucleotides not matched to a gene: 10. This CDR3 comprises 15 residues. CDR1 MNHEY and CDR2 SVGAGI come from the germline V gene. CDR3 sequence (DNA): TGTGCCAGCAGCTCCGACAGGGGTTTGTTCTATGGCTACACCTTC. Residues: CASSSDRGLFYGYTF.

This chain uses TRBV11-3 with TRBJ2-1, with TRBD2 matching over 8 bases. V trimming: 6 bases; J trimming: 4 bases; junction bases outside the gene matches: 5. Germline values: CDR1 SGHNT, CDR2 YENEEA. This CDR3 is built from 14 residues. The CDR3 bases are TGTGCCAGCAGTACGGGAGGGCCGTACAATGAGCAGTTCTTC. Translating it yields CASSTGGPYNEQFF.

This clone was recorded a few times. The chain joins TRBV7-3 to TRBJ1-1; D is undetermined. Trimming cost V 5 bases and J 4 bases, with 8 bases left between them. This CDR3 spans 12 amino acids. Germline V gene lookup returns CDR1 SGHTA and CDR2 FQGTGA. The CDR3 loop reads CASSPGGTEAFF. CDR3 sequence (DNA): TGTGCCAGCAGCCCGGGAGGCACTGAAGCTTTCTTT.

This clone has more than one count but fewer than ten. V gene TRBV18 combines with J gene TRBJ2-5; possibly TRBD1 for D (5 bases). The CDR3 runs 16 residues. Looked up from germline, CDR1 is KGHSH and CDR2 is LQKENI. V lost 3 bases, J lost 5 bases, and 19 bases lay in between. The CDR3 is CASSPQPQGISETQYF. The CDR3, as DNA: TGTGCCAGCTCACCCCAACCGCAGGGCATTTCGGAGACCCAGTACTTC.

The V call is TRBV28, the J call TRBJ2-5, with D perhaps given as TRBD1 or TRBD2 (7 bases each). This CDR3 region has 15 residues. V lost 7 bases, J lost 1 base, and 16 bases lay in between. CDR1 MDHEN and CDR2 SYDVKM come from the germline V gene. The CDR3 is CASTQGGSIQETQYF. In DNA, the CDR3 is TGTGCCAGCACCCAGGGGGGGTCTATCCAAGAGACCCAGTACTTC.

This clone was counted between two and nine times. The genes are TRBV6-1 and TRBJ1-2, with 10 positions matching TRBD1. This CDR3 is built from 12 residues. V shed 7 bases, J shed 8 bases, and the junction held 4 bases outside the gene matches. Looked up from germline, CDR1 is MNHNS and CDR2 is SASEGT. The CDR3 DNA is TGTGCCAGCATGGGACAGGGGATGGGCTACACCTTC. Its protein is CASMGQGMGYTF.

This chain joins TRBV27 and TRBJ2-3, with TRBD2 as a possible D gene (6 bases). The length of the CDR3 is 15 residues. Germline V lookup: CDR1 MNHEY, CDR2 SMNVEV (reference sequence). V gave up 2 bases and J gave up 5 bases, with 14 bases separating them. Written as DNA, the CDR3 is TGTGCCAGCAGTTTAAGACTTGGGACTTTAGATACGCAGTATTTT. Amino acids: CASSLRLGTLDTQYF.

The chain couples TRBV2 to TRBJ2-1; no clear D. V was trimmed by 1 base and J by 10 bases, leaving 17 bases between them. The CDR3 covers 15 residues. Germline V gives CDR1 SNHLY, CDR2 FYNNEI. CDR3 coding DNA: TGTGCCAGCAGTGAAGTAGTGAGACGTCTAGGGGAGCAGTTCTTC. Its translation is CASSEVVRRLGEQFF.

The chain employs TRBV7-9 and TRBJ2-5; 7 nucleotides agree with TRBD2. The tail of the sequence fits TRBJ2-7 better, so the J call may be wrong. CDR1 is SEHNR, CDR2 FQNEAQ, per germline (reference sequence). The CDR3 runs to 14 residues. The CDR3 loop reads CASSLVTGRDEQYF. In DNA, the CDR3 is TGTGCCAGCAGCTTGGTTACGGGGAGGGACGAGCAGTACTTC.

The chain couples TRBV19 to TRBJ2-3; D is perhaps TRBD2 (5 bases). The CDR3 is made up of 13 amino acids. Trimming left V 3 bases short and J 3 bases short, with 7 bases between. Per the germline V gene, CDR1 is LNHDA and CDR2 is SQIVND (reference sequence). CDR3 protein: CASSMRVTDTQYF. CDR3 DNA sequence: TGTGCCAGTAGTATGCGGGTTACAGATACGCAGTATTTT.

The V and J genes are TRBV19 and TRBJ2-1; 10 nucleotides align to TRBD2. The V gene's germline CDR1 is LNHDA and CDR2 SQIVND (reference sequence). The CDR3 consists of 15 residues. The trim removed 6 bases at V and 4 bases at J, leaving 6 bases unmatched. CDR3 DNA sequence: TGTGCCAGTAGCACCGGGACTAGCGCGTACAATGAGCAGTTCTTC. As protein: CASSTGTSAYNEQFF.

DNA of the CDR3: TGCGCCAGTAGCGGGAGGCAACAAGAGACCCAGTACTTC. Translated: CASSGRQQETQYF. The J gene is TRBJ2-5, the V gene TRBV10-1; 10 nucleotides match TRBD2. There are 13 residues in the CDR3. Unmatched junction bases numbered 3, after V lost 9 bases and J lost 2 bases. The V gene's germline CDR1 is WNHNN and CDR2 SYGVQD (reference sequence).

This chain uses TRBV5-6 with TRBJ1-6; no clear D. This CDR3 region has 13 residues. The germline V gene has CDR1 SGHDT and CDR2 YYEEEE. Trimming took off 4 bases at V and 8 bases at J, with 10 bases between the two ends. The DNA for the CDR3 is TGTGCCAGCAGCCCCCAATTGGATTCACCCCTCCACTTT. It is translated as CASSPQLDSPLHF.

There are a few counts of this clone. The genes are TRBV7-9 and TRBJ1-6; 10 bases line up with TRBD1. The CDR3 totals 15 residues. With V trimmed by 5 bases and J by 9 bases, 7 bases remained unmatched. Germline V gene sequence: CDR1 SEHNR, CDR2 FQNEAQ (reference sequence). CDR3 sequence: CASSPGQGVGSPLHF. DNA of the CDR3: TGTGCCAGCAGCCCAGGACAGGGGGTGGGTTCACCCCTCCACTTT.

V usage is TRBV5-4 and J usage is TRBJ1-2; tentative D call: TRBD1 (5 bases). Trimming removed 2 bases from V and 3 bases from J, with 8 bases in between. Germline CDR1 and CDR2: SGHNT and YYREEE (reference sequence). The CDR3 sequence is 13 residues long. CDR3 loop: CASSFGGYYGYTF. The CDR3 DNA follows: TGTGCCAGCAGCTTTGGGGGGTACTATGGCTACACCTTC.

The chain is built from TRBV7-9 and TRBJ2-5; no firm D call. The germline V gene has CDR1 SEHNR and CDR2 FQNEAQ (reference sequence). Between the trimmed V and J ends, which lost 5 bases and 0 bases, there was a span of 1 base. This CDR3 is 11 amino acids long. The CDR3 loop is CASSDQETQYF. The DNA of the CDR3 is TGTGCCAGCAGCGACCAAGAGACCCAGTACTTC.

The chain employs TRBV5-1 and TRBJ1-4, with D tentatively TRBD1 (5 bases). This CDR3 contains 16 residues. Germline loops: CDR1 SGHRS, CDR2 YFSETQ. V lost 0 bases, J lost 0 bases, and 9 bases lay in between. The CDR3, as DNA: TGCGCCAGCAGCTTGGTCACAGGTGCAACTAATGAAAAACTGTTTTTT. Its translation is CASSLVTGATNEKLFF.

This sequence joins TRBV2 and TRBJ2-5; no definite D call. This CDR3 has 14 residues. Germline lookup yields CDR1 SNHLY and CDR2 FYNNEI. Trimming removed 2 bases at V and 4 bases at J, with 11 bases between. DNA for the CDR3: TGTGCCAGCAGTGAACTGGGGTGGGGAGAGACCCAGTACTTC. Encoded protein: CASSELGWGETQYF.

V gene TRBV5-1 combines with J gene TRBJ1-4; 8 positions agree with TRBD1. With 2 bases clipped from V and 8 bases from J, the junction kept 8 bases outside the gene matches. In germline, CDR1 is SGHRS, CDR2 YFSETQ. The length of the CDR3 is 15 residues. The CDR3 region has the DNA TGCGCCAGCAGCTTCCAGGGGGCAGGAGGAGAAAAACTGTTTTTT. This codes for CASSFQGAGGEKLFF.

The chain combines TRBV19 with TRBJ2-4, with TRBD1 matching over 8 bases. CDR1 LNHDA and CDR2 SQIVND come from the germline V gene (reference sequence). V trimming: 9 bases; J trimming: 9 bases; junction bases outside the gene matches: 16. CDR3 length: 15 residues. The CDR3 coding sequence is TGTGCCAGCACTACCCACGGACAGGGCGTGTTCATTCAGTACTTC. Its protein product is CASTTHGQGVFIQYF.

The J gene is TRBJ1-4, the V gene TRBV5-4; D gene uncertain. With 5 bases removed from V and 4 bases from J, the gap between germline ends came to 9 bases. Germline V lookup: CDR1 SGHNT, CDR2 YYREEE (reference sequence). The CDR3 is 13 residues long. The CDR3 nucleotides are TGTGCCAGCAGACAGTGGGGTAATGAAAAACTGTTTTTT. This codes for CASRQWGNEKLFF.

V and J are TRBV2 and TRBJ2-1; no clear D. There are 13 residues in the CDR3. V lost 7 bases to trimming and J lost 0 bases, with 7 bases between them. CDR1 is SNHLY and CDR2 is FYNNEI in the germline V gene. The CDR3 is CASTRDSYNEQFF. In DNA, the CDR3 is TGTGCCAGCACCAGAGACTCCTACAATGAGCAGTTCTTC.

This clone was observed once. The chain has TRBV10-3 and TRBJ2-7; 9 bases match TRBD1. The junction had 1 base not matched to a gene; V was cut back by 4 bases and J by 3 bases. Germline lookup yields CDR1 ENHRY and CDR2 SYGVKD. The CDR3 runs 13 residues. The chain's CDR3 is CAISGQGGYEQYF. The CDR3 region has the DNA TGTGCCATCAGTGGACAGGGGGGCTACGAGCAGTACTTC.

The chain employs TRBV11-2 and TRBJ1-4; tentative D call: TRBD1 (6 bases). CDR1 and CDR2 from the germline V gene are SGHAT and FQNNGV. The CDR3 contains 14 residues. V lost 3 bases and J 7 bases, leaving 12 bases between the germline ends. CDR3 bases: TGTGCCAGCAGCTTTCCGGGGGCGCGTGAAAAACTGTTTTTT. It is translated as CASSFPGAREKLFF.

This chain connects TRBV28 to TRBJ1-5; D not resolved. The CDR3 is made up of 13 amino acids. V was shortened by 7 bases and J by 0 bases, with 7 bases between the two germline ends. Per germline, CDR1 MDHEN and CDR2 SYDVKM. CDR3 sequence: CASTLNSNQPQHF. CDR3 bases: TGTGCCAGCACCCTTAATAGCAATCAGCCCCAGCATTTT.

This clone was counted once. The chain carries TRBV4-1 and TRBJ1-1; no firm D call. V dropped 1 base and J dropped 0 bases, with 6 bases sitting between them. The CDR3 extends over 14 amino acids. The germline V gene has CDR1 MGHRA and CDR2 YSYEKL. The CDR3 sequence is CASSQVSVNTEAFF. DNA of the CDR3: TGCGCCAGCAGCCAAGTTTCGGTGAACACTGAAGCTTTCTTT.

This clone has only a few counts. This sequence joins TRBV6-6 and TRBJ1-5; TRBD1 matches at 9 bases. V shed 6 bases, J shed 4 bases, and the junction held 1 base outside the gene matches. The CDR3 covers 13 residues. Germline CDR1 reads MNHNY; CDR2 reads SVGAGI (reference sequence). CDR3 in DNA: TGTGCCAGCAGGACAGGGGGGAATCAGCCCCAGCATTTT. It yields the protein CASRTGGNQPQHF.

V and J are TRBV6-6 and TRBJ2-1; 9 nucleotides agree with TRBD2. The CDR3 totals 16 residues. CDR1 MNHNY and CDR2 SVGAGI come from the germline V gene (reference sequence). V trimming: 5 bases; J trimming: 8 bases; junction bases outside the gene matches: 13. CDR3 sequence (DNA): TGTGCCAGCAGTCCATCACGGCGGGGGGGCCTCGATGAGCAGTTCTTC. This sequence encodes CASSPSRRGGLDEQFF.

The rearrangement joins TRBV10-1 to TRBJ2-3; the D is unclear. The CDR3 is 12 amino acids. Germline V gene lookup returns CDR1 WNHNN and CDR2 SYGVQD (reference sequence). The V end was cut by 3 bases, the J end by 6 bases, with 7 bases between. The CDR3 nucleotides are TGCGCCAGCAGTGATCCCGCGGATACGCAGTATTTT. Protein product: CASSDPADTQYF.

This sequence joins TRBV19 and TRBJ1-4, with D unclear. CDR1 is LNHDA and CDR2 is SQIVND in the germline V gene (reference sequence). The CDR3 is 16 residues long. V was trimmed by 3 bases and J by 6 bases, leaving 17 bases between them. The CDR3 protein is CASSIWASVRDEKLFF. CDR3 bases: TGTGCCAGTAGTATCTGGGCCTCGGTCCGTGATGAAAAACTGTTTTTT.